A single T cell receptor beta chain is shown here with its context. The antigen remains undetermined. Investigators profiled TCR beta VDJ and CDR3 from genomic DNA template. TCRdb fed the reads into MiXCR, producing one record per CDR3 protein. The sample has around 170,000 distinct CDR3 sequences, 63% seen once. These data belong to a study of CD8+CD57+ T cells in acquired aplastic anemia. Study-wide points: Patient and control CD8+ Simpson's diversity was not significantly different.

Germline V gene sequence: CDR1 SEHNR, CDR2 FQNEAQ (reference sequence). The CDR3 totals 14 residues. Trimming cost V 3 bases and J 6 bases, with 15 bases left between them. Material: sorted CD4+, CD8+, or CD8+CD57+ T cells (not recorded which) from PBMCs. The chain joins TRBV7-9 to TRBJ2-7; D might be TRBD1 or TRBD2, each matching 6 bases. The clonotype comes from a human donor in good health. The CDR3 region is CASSLGGATPEQYF. The CDR3 DNA sequence: TGTGCCAGCAGCTTGGGGGGCGCAACACCCGAGCAGTACTTC.